Included here is one T cell receptor (beta chain) sequence, with context. V shed 2 bases and J 2 bases; nucleotides not matched to a gene: 4. The CDR3 loop spans 16 amino acids. Germline-derived CDR1 and CDR2 are MNHEY and SVGAGI. The data were obtained in a study of blood T cell repertoires in COVID-19. Study-wide context: Specimens from acute and convalescent COVID-19 originated in the United States, Italy and Spain. In each case, the material was cDNA or gDNA derived from T cells, B-cell-depleted T cells, or PBMCs.

Data came from immunoSEQ multiplex PCR; TCRdb stores just in-frame clones and leaves some out. Of about 120,000 clones in the sample, roughly 90% were seen once. Sequencing used peripheral blood. V is TRBV6-5 and J is TRBJ2-3; 10 positions agree with TRBD2. This TCR was sampled from a human donor in a cohort sampled during active COVID-19. The CDR3 region has the DNA TGTGCCAGCAGTTACCTAGCGGGGGCCCTCACAGATACGCAGTATTTT. This translates into CASSYLAGALTDTQYF.